This T cell receptor beta chain was retrieved from a study of human T cells and chemical hapten exposure. Notes on the study in general: Expanded TCR sets contained significantly more large CDR3 similarity clusters than controls.

It was the library that attached unique molecular identifiers to individual cDNA molecules. TCRdb itself ran the RACE reads through MiXCR, one entry per CDR3 protein. This table holds over 65,000 distinct CDR3 sequences, roughly 10% found once. The germline V gene encodes CDR1 SGHVS and CDR2 FNYEAQ. V lost 4 bases and J 2 bases, leaving 11 bases between the germline ends. CDR3 length equals 14 residues. This clonotype appeared many times. Its antigen remains unknown. Noted time point: patch test 2, 6 weeks after DPC sensitization. Treatment meaning: therapeutic diphenylcyclopropenone sensitization with weekly scalp DPC.

The material sequenced was whole blood, taken in connection with sensitization to the hapten diphenylcyclopropenone (DPC). The V call is TRBV7-6, the J call TRBJ2-5; D gene unclear. The receptor was isolated from a man between 18 and 35 years old with alopecia areata. Some clones in this sample may be carry-over from other donors' samples. The CDR3 spells CASSSGLIQETQYF. The CDR3 DNA is TGTGCCAGCAGCTCCGGGCTGATTCAAGAGACCCAGTACTTC.